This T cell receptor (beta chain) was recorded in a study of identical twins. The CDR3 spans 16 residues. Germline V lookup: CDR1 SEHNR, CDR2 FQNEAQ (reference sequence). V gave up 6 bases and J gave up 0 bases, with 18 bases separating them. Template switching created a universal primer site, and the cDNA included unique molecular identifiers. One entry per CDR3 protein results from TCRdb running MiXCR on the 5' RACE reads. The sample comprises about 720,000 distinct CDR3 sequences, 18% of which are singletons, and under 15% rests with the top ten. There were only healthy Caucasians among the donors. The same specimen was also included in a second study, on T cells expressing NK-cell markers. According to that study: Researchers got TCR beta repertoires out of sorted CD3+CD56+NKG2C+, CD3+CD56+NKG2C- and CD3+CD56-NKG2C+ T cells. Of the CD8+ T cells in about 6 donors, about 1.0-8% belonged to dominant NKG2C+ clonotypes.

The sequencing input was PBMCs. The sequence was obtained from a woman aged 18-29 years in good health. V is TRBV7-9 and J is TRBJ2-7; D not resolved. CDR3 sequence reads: CASRTPPGFSSYEQYF. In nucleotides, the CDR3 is TGTGCCAGCAGAACGCCCCCCGGATTTAGCTCCTACGAGCAGTACTTC.